The subject of this entry is one TCR beta chain. The antigen is undetermined. This sample is part of a study of glioma-infiltrating T cells after dendritic cell vaccination. Study in general: Samples are from glioblastoma patients in Phase I and II dendritic cell vaccine trials. Three intradermal dendritic cell vaccine injections were given every two weeks.

Findings of the study overall: Only a small number of patients had complete blood and tumor samples.

Repertoires were generated with immunoSEQ multiplex PCR, while TCRdb's copy carries only in-frame clones and drops some. Of approximately 91,000 clones listed, more than 80% are singletons. Time point described: after dendritic cell vaccination, including at tumor progression/relapse. Blood PBMC samples: pre-vaccination, two weeks post third vaccination, and at tumor progression. Per germline, CDR1 MGHRA and CDR2 YSYEKL. The CDR3 loop spans 19 amino acids. The V segment lost 4 bases and the J segment 4 bases; nucleotides outside the gene matches: 13. This chain joins TRBV4-1 and TRBJ2-7; 16 positions match TRBD2. The origin of this receptor is a human donor with glioblastoma. Sequences were derived from blood, sampled after dendritic cell vaccination. The CDR3 loop is CASSPKMAGLAGGLYEQYV. As DNA, the CDR3 is TGCGCCAGCAGCCCGAAGATGGCGGGACTAGCGGGAGGGCTGTACGAGCAGTACGTC.